Sequencing of this T cell receptor beta chain was carried out in a study of breast tumors, draining lymph nodes, adjacent tissues (dated by TCRdb to about 2016). Looking at the study overall: Breast cancer patients provided tumor, adjacent nontumor tissue and axillary lymph nodes, and the study compared the TCR beta repertoires across these three sources. The study aimed to assess the relationships and possible T-cell exchange between tumor, surrounding tissue and draining lymph node repertoires in human breast cancer. The paper as a whole reports these results and caveats: Tumor T-cell repertoires showed less diversity than lymph node repertoires and more diversity than nontumor tissue repertoires, and tumor T-cell repertoires showed preferential V and J gene usage. The data were considered consistent with most tumor T cells being derived from the lymph node and subsequently expanding within tumor tissue. Tumor and nontumor tissue repertoires were significantly more similar in luminal-like than in basal-like breast cancer. The study presented the conclusion that tumor T cells originate in lymph nodes as consistent with a hypothesis, not as something directly demonstrated.

TCRdb lists the instrument as Illumina HiSeq 2000. Multiplex PCR amplification was used to generate the TCR beta chain libraries. The amplified TCR beta chain products were analyzed by high-throughput sequencing. TCRdb took the public reads, trimmed them with fastp at Q25, ran MiXCR for clone calling and kept in-frame beta chains. Every distinct CDR3 protein forms one entry, paired with its most common genes and DNA. The sample table records roughly 70,000 distinct CDR3 sequences; roughly 44% of these occur just once. The ten most abundant clones make up more than 7.5% of the sample. At least ten counts were recorded for this clonotype. Its antigen specificity is not known. Base qualities are not provided; no much larger clone lies one nucleotide away. Trimming at the junction amounts to 0 bases on V and 8 bases on J, and the germline ends lie 13 bases apart. The CDR1 and CDR2 encoded by the germline V gene (reference sequence) are DFQATT and SNEGSKA. The CDR3 covers 14 residues, taking in both the cysteine and the phenylalanine. This entry keeps only the CDR3 DNA: 42 bases, framed from base 1.

This chain joins TRBV20-1 to TRBJ1-4, with an unclear D gene assignment. This clonotype was obtained from a female donor with breast cancer. Some clones in this sample may be carry-over from other donors' samples. The sample comprised breast tumor tissue. The CDR3: CSAREEATAEKLFF. The base sequence is TGCAGTGCTAGAGAGGAGGCCACCGCAGAAAAACTGTTTTTT.